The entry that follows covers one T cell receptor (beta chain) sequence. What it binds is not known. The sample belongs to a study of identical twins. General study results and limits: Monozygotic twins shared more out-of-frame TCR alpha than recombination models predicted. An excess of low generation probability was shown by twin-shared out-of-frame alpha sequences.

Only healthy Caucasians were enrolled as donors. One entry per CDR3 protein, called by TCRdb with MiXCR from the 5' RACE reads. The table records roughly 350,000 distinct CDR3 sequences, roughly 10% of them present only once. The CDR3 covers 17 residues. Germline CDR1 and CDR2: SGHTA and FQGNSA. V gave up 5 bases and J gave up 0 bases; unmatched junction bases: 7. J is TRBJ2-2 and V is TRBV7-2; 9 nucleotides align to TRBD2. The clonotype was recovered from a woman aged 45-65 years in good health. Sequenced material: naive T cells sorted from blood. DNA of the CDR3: TGTGCCAGCAGCCTCGTGGTAGCGGGAGCGAACACCGGGGAGCTGTTTTTT. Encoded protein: CASSLVVAGANTGELFF.